Listed below are T cell receptor delta chains from one sample, sequenced in a study of gamma-delta chains in newborns, infants, children. With CATT, TCRdb re-called clones from the reads. The repertoire holds 4,000 to 5,000 delta-chain clones, with roughly 6.4% as singletons. The sequencing input was blood. The receptors stem from a child who was a newborn, infant or young child, either healthy, febrile or measles-vaccinated (not recorded which). The CDR3 runs from the conserved cysteine through the conserved F or W.

CDR3 | length | V
CACDQYWGIRSSWDTRQMFF | 20 | TRDV2
CACDTGTGGYRSWDTRQMFF | 20 | TRDV2
CACDTLPGGPSWDTRQMFF | 19 | TRDV2
CACDTGYGVFSWDTRQMFF | 19 | TRDV2
CACDILGGDSWDTRQMFF | 18 | TRDV2
CALLGDTDKLIF | 12 | TRDV3
CACDTVSAPSSWDTRQMFF | 19 | TRDV2
CACDYVLGDTDKLIF | 15 | TRDV2
CACDTLLSSWDTRQMFF | 17 | TRDV2
CACDVLGDTVDKLIF | 15 | TRDV2
CAFRTNRGYGDLTAQLFF | 18 | TRDV3
CACDTGDKLIF | 11 | TRDV2
CACDNTGGQSSWDTRQMFF | 19 | TRDV2
CACTDKLIF | 9 | TRDV2
CACDTYWGISSWDTRQMFF | 19 | TRDV2
CACDYWGIHSWDTRQMFF | 18 | TRDV2
CACDRLNLGEQGRTAQLFF | 19 | TRDV2
CACDQYWGTSWDTRQMFF | 18 | TRDV2